This TCR beta chain came from a study of T cell clusters in autoimmune cytopenias. TRB was amplified from 250 ng of peripheral blood genomic DNA per sample. From germline, CDR1 is SGHAT and CDR2 FQNNGV. The CDR3 covers 15 residues. This clonotype is called medium-sized (0.01 to 0.1%) based on its frequency. Multiplex touch-down PCR amplified TRB using TRB-A and TRB-B pools in one tube. TCRdb re-analyzed the multiplex PCR reads; it lists each CDR3 protein once, without DNA. The sample totals nearly 750 distinct CDR3 sequences. This sample was also put to use in a study of T cell repertoires in aging, cancer and after chemotherapy.

V is TRBV11-2 and J is TRBJ2-7; without DNA, the TCRdb call of TRBD1 cannot be checked. The clonotype comes from a human donor in good health. Material for sequencing was peripheral blood. The CDR3 sequence: CASSLEGGGTREQYF.